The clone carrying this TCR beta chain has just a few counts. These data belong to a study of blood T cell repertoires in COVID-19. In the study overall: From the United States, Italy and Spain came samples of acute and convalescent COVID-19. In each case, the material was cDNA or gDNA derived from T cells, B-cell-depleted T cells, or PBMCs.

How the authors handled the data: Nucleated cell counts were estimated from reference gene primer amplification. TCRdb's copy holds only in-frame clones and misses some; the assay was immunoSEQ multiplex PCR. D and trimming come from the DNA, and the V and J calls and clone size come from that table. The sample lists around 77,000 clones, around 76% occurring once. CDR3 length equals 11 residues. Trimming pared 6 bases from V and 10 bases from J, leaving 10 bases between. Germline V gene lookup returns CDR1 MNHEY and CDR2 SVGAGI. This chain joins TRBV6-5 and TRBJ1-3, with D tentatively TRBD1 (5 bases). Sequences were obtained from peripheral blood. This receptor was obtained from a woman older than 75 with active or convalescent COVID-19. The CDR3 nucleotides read TGTGCCAGCAGGGACCGGGGGACCATATATTTT. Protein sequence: CASRDRGTIYF.